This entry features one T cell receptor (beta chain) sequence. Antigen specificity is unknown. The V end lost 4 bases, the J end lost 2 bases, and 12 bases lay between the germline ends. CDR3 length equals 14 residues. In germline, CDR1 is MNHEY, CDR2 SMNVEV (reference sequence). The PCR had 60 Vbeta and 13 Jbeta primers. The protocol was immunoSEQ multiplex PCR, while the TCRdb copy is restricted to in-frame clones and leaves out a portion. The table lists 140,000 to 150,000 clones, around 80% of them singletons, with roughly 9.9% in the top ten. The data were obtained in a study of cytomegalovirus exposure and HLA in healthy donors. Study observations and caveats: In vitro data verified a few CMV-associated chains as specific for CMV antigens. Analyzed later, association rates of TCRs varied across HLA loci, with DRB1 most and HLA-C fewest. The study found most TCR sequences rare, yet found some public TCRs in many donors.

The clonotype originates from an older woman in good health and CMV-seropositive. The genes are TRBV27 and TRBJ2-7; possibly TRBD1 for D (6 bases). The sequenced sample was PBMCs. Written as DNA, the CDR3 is TGTGCCAGCAGTTCAAGTGAGGGGGCCTACGAGCAGTACTTC. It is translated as CASSSSEGAYEQYF.